Listed below are T cell receptor beta chains from one sample, sequenced in a study of blood T cell repertoires in COVID-19. Data came from immunoSEQ multiplex PCR; TCRdb stores just in-frame clones and leaves some out. Of approximately 200,000 clones in the sample, about 85% were seen once. The sequenced material came from peripheral blood. Receptor source: a man aged 65 to 79 with acute or convalescent COVID-19. Both conserved end residues are part of each CDR3. A D gene is named only where the DNA matches it firmly.

j_gene: TRBJ2-7
d_gene: TRBD2
v_gene: TRBV27
CDR3nt: TGTGCCAGCAGTTTGGGGACTAGCGGGTTCTACGAGCAGTACTTC
CDR3aa: CASSLGTSGFYEQYF

j_gene: TRBJ2-2
d_gene: .
v_gene: TRBV7-2
CDR3nt: TGTGCCAGCAGCTTAGCTCCTAGCTCCGGGGAGCTGTTTTTT
CDR3aa: CASSLAPSSGELFF

j_gene: TRBJ2-5
d_gene: .
v_gene: TRBV12-5
CDR3nt: TGTGCTAGTGGTTTGGTACCAGGGCCCCAAGAGACCCAGTACTTC
CDR3aa: CASGLVPGPQETQYF

j_gene: TRBJ1-1
d_gene: .
v_gene: TRBV18
CDR3nt: TGTGCCAGCTCTAGAGATACTGAAGCTTTCTTT
CDR3aa: CASSRDTEAFF

j_gene: TRBJ2-7
d_gene: TRBD2
v_gene: TRBV7-9
CDR3nt: TGTGCCAGCAGCTTTGCGTCTAGCGGGGAGTACTTC
CDR3aa: CASSFASSGEYF

j_gene: TRBJ1-2
d_gene: .
v_gene: TRBV20-1
CDR3nt: TGCAGTGCCCCTCGGGGCTATGGCTACACCTTC
CDR3aa: CSAPRGYGYTF

j_gene: TRBJ1-6
d_gene: .
v_gene: TRBV5-4
CDR3nt: TGTGCCAGCAGCTTGGGACTACCCGGAGGGAATTCACCCCTCCACTTT
CDR3aa: CASSLGLPGGNSPLHF

j_gene: TRBJ2-2
d_gene: TRBD2
v_gene: TRBV19
CDR3nt: TGTGCCAGTAGTGGGGCCGCGGGAGCAAATACCGGGGAGCTGTTTTTT
CDR3aa: CASSGAAGANTGELFF

j_gene: TRBJ1-2
d_gene: TRBD1
v_gene: TRBV30
CDR3nt: TGTGCCTGGAGTAAAACAGGGGCTGACTATGGCTACACCTTC
CDR3aa: CAWSKTGADYGYTF

j_gene: TRBJ1-2
d_gene: TRBD1
v_gene: TRBV29-1
CDR3nt: TGCAGCGTTGAAGGGGGACAGGGGGCTGTTGGCTACACCTTC
CDR3aa: CSVEGGQGAVGYTF

j_gene: TRBJ1-5
d_gene: TRBD1
v_gene: TRBV7-2
CDR3nt: TGTGCCAGCAGCTTAGCGGGACAGGGGGTTCAGCCCCAGCATTTT
CDR3aa: CASSLAGQGVQPQHF